The rows below give T cell receptor beta chains drawn from one sample of a study of blood T cell repertoires in COVID-19. TCRdb's copy holds only in-frame clones and misses some; the assay was immunoSEQ multiplex PCR. The profile shows 200,000 to 250,000 clones, 60% to 85% of them singletons. The sequenced sample was peripheral blood. Receptor source: a woman in her 70s with acute or convalescent COVID-19. Each CDR3 is given without its conserved first and last residue. Only some rows state a clone size, as once, few, many or a class for expanded clones.

v_call | clone_size | cdr3_aa
TRBV3-1/TRBV3-2 | NA | ASSPGLAGTTRYTDTQY
TRBV19 | NA | ASSSRLVSGELF
TRBV28 | NA | ASSFRGGQPQH
TRBV5-4 | NA | ASSWGQGSYEQY
TRBV7-6 | few | ASSLGGTINEQF
TRBV3-1/TRBV3-2 | NA | ASSQQGVGTEAF
TRBV11-2 | NA | ASSFAGQGKLF
TRBV15 | NA | ATSRDKAWTGVGGYT
TRBV20-1 | NA | SASPGQRPNYGYT
TRBV20-1 | NA | SASVSGRFDEQY
TRBV10-3 | NA | AITTTAQYTEAF
TRBV27 | once | ASSPLPKAGVVNEQF
TRBV27 | NA | ASSSRLGQGGYGYT
TRBV28 | NA | AWGGTSTYEQY
TRBV2 | NA | ASDRGLDEQF
TRBV7-8 | NA | ASSLRSRGISGANVLT
TRBV10-3 | few | AISESRGTGTEAF
TRBV28 | NA | ASSPGEETQY
TRBV29-1 | NA | SVGQGADTQY
TRBV18 | few | ASSPTLGAGFGANVLT
TRBV7-3 | NA | ASSLDGGRGNEQF
TRBV16 | NA | ASRHRGLDNEQF
TRBV5-5 | NA | ASSLGHVETQY
TRBV25-1 | few | ASSGLGGKNEKLF
TRBV27 | NA | ASSSTSNRSGYT
TRBV10-3 | few | AVSGGEDYGYT
TRBV19 | NA | ASSQDTPTGELF
TRBV7-9 | NA | ASSLTGAYGYT
TRBV5-4 | NA | ASSLGLAGTYEQY
TRBV2 | few | ASSDLAGGPQTQY
TRBV5-1 | NA | ASSDSSSYNSPLH
TRBV11-1 | NA | ASQFSGGYEQY
TRBV18 | NA | ASSPVREGHEY
TRBV6-4 | NA | ASRVTDYTDTQY
TRBV20-1 | NA | SAIYGYGYT
TRBV9 | NA | ASSVSGMSNQPQH
TRBV7-2 | NA | ASSLGTNSPLH
TRBV30 | NA | AWDAGTGGSSTDTQY
TRBV5-8 | NA | ASSLGQGNSPLH
TRBV7-9 | NA | ASSLGTTDEQY
TRBV6-5 | NA | AVRGSNQPQH
TRBV6-5 | once | ASSYSRRTEAF
TRBV7-2 | NA | ASSDRTSGSGDEQF
TRBV5-6 | NA | ASSLLAADEQF
TRBV19 | NA | ASGTERSGELF